This T cell receptor (beta chain) was captured in a study of blood T cell repertoires in COVID-19. Study-level background: Acute-phase and convalescent COVID-19 samples originated in the United States, Italy and Spain. PBMCs, B-cell-depleted T cells, or T cells were the source of the cDNA or gDNA that made up the material.

The V gene end was trimmed by 5 bases and the J gene end by 5 bases; junction bases not matched to a gene: 4. The germline V gene has CDR1 SGHAT and CDR2 FQNNGV. The CDR3 covers 14 residues. In the original workflow: The authors estimated nucleated cell counts from reference gene primer amplification. Profiling relied on immunoSEQ multiplex PCR, and the TCRdb table lists in-frame clones only, not all of them. The D gene and trimming were derived from the DNA, and the V and J assignments and clone size from that table. The sample records about 390,000 clones, 70% to 90% being singletons. The receptor comes from a woman aged 60-75 years with COVID-19, enrolled during active disease. The rearrangement joins TRBV11-2 to TRBJ2-5, with 11 bases identical to TRBD1. Sequences were obtained from peripheral blood. Here the CDR3 DNA reads TGTGCCAGCAGCCCGGACAGGGGGCGGGAGACCCAGTACTTC. It specifies CASSPDRGRETQYF.